The 16 T cell receptor beta chains below come from one sample, sequenced in a study of T cell responses to AZD1222 COVID-19 vaccine. Here immunoSEQ multiplex PCR was the method, and the copy in TCRdb shows in-frame clones only, minus some. Of over 85,000 clones listed, 85% to 90% are singletons. The sample was peripheral blood, taken on day 0 of AZD1222 vaccination. The origin of the receptors is an adult in good health.

The CDR3 sequence is CASSQGGRVGEQYF. CDR3 bases: TGTGCCAGCAGCCAAGGCGGCAGGGTCGGCGAGCAGTACTTC. The chain links TRBV3-1 (or the pseudogene TRBV3-2) to TRBJ2-7; possible D gene TRBD1, 5 bases. The CDR3 has 14 amino acids. Germline V gene data show CDR1 as LGHDT and CDR2 as YNNKEL (reference sequence). The ends were cut back, 1 base at V and 6 bases at J, with 13 bases in the middle.

V gene TRBV7-2 combines with J gene TRBJ1-4; tentative D call: TRBD1 (5 bases). Trimming took off 1 base at V and 8 bases at J, with 8 bases between the two ends. In germline, CDR1 is SGHTA, CDR2 FQGNSA. CDR3 size: 13 residues. CDR3 residues: CASSLGGGEKLFF. For the CDR3, the DNA is TGTGCCAGCAGCTTAGGGGGGGGAGAAAAACTGTTTTTT. Drawing the rest from reference TRBV7-2 and TRBJ1-4, the complete variable domain is GAGVSQSPSNKVTEKGKDVELRCDPISGHTALYWYRQSLGQGLEFLIYFQGNSAPDKSGLPSDRFSAERTGGSVSTLTIQRTQQEDSAVYLCASSLGGGEKLFFGSGTQLSVL.

The rearrangement uses TRBV6-1 and TRBJ2-1; TRBD2 is a possible D gene (5 bases). The CDR3 extends over 13 amino acids. V shed 2 bases and J shed 6 bases, with 8 bases lying between them. The germline V gene has CDR1 MNHNS and CDR2 SASEGT. For the CDR3, the DNA is TGTGCCAGCAGTGAAATGAGGGTCAATGAGCAGTTCTTC. Its protein product is CASSEMRVNEQFF.

This sequence joins TRBV10-3 and TRBJ1-2, with TRBD1 identical over 8 bases. Germline V lookup: CDR1 ENHRY, CDR2 SYGVKD. V trimming: 0 bases; J trimming: 1 base; junction bases outside the gene matches: 10. The CDR3 contains 18 residues. The DNA for the CDR3 is TGTGCCATCAGTGAGTCCTCGACAGGGGTTCGTATTAACTATGGCTACACCTTC. Translating gives CAISESSTGVRINYGYTF.

As concerns this clone: The junction shows a germline mismatch at one end, possibly a read error. The rearrangement links TRBV27 to TRBJ2-1; D is uncertain. From germline, CDR1 is MNHEY and CDR2 SMNVEV (reference sequence). This CDR3 spans 10 amino acids. CDR3 loop: CASIVTPPVF. For the CDR3, the DNA is TGTGCCAGCATCGTCACCCCCCCGGTCTTC.

This clone was detected once. The chain has TRBV3-1 (or the pseudogene TRBV3-2) and TRBJ1-6; a weak D match, TRBD1 (5 bases). This CDR3 is built from 13 residues. V was trimmed by 4 bases and J by 14 bases, leaving 15 bases between them. Germline assignment: CDR1 LGHDT and CDR2 YNNKEL (reference sequence). The CDR3 nucleotides are TGTGCCAGCAGCCCCCCCTCCAGGGAGACCCTCCACTTT. Translation gives CASSPPSRETLHF.

CDR3 sequence: CASSFGQGRYEQYF. CDR3 sequence (DNA): TGTGCCAGCAGCTTCGGACAGGGAAGGTACGAGCAGTACTTC. The chain couples TRBV11-1 to TRBJ2-7; 8 bases are a match to TRBD1. J was trimmed by 4 bases and V by 3 bases; bases with no gene match: 5. The CDR3 runs 14 residues. CDR1 SGHAT and CDR2 FQDESV come from the germline V gene (reference sequence). Full variable domain (rest looked up from reference TRBV11-1 and TRBJ2-7): EAEVAQSPRYKITEKSQAVAFWCDPISGHATLYWYRQILGQGPELLVQFQDESVVDDSQLPKDRFSAERLKGVDSTLKIQPAELGDSAMYLCASSFGQGRYEQYFGPGTRLTVT.

V usage is TRBV11-2 and J usage is TRBJ2-2; D may correspond to TRBD1 or TRBD2 (5 bases each). Trimming left V 5 bases short and J 3 bases short, with 13 bases between. Looked up from germline, CDR1 is SGHAT and CDR2 is FQNNGV. This CDR3 has 15 residues. The DNA of the CDR3 is TGTGCCAGCAGCCCCGGGACGCTGTACACCGGGGAGCTGTTTTTT. Translated: CASSPGTLYTGELFF. The variable domain in full, completed from reference TRBV11-2 and TRBJ2-2, reads EAGVAQSPRYKIIEKRQSVAFWCNPISGHATLYWYQQILGQGPKLLIQFQNNGVVDDSQLPKDRFSAERLKGVDSTLKIQPAKLEDSAVYLCASSPGTLYTGELFFGEGSRLTVL.

This chain connects TRBV4-3 to TRBJ1-2; a weak D match, TRBD1 (5 bases). The CDR3 runs 13 residues. Trimming removed 4 bases from V and 8 bases from J, with 14 bases in between. Looked up from germline, CDR1 is LGHNA and CDR2 is YSLEER. In nucleotides, the CDR3 is TGCGCCAGCAGCCGGGACCGGAATCGGGGCTACACCTTC. Amino acid sequence: CASSRDRNRGYTF.

The V and J genes are TRBV19 and TRBJ2-3; perhaps TRBD1 as D (5 bases). Trimming took off 3 bases at V and 1 base at J, with 8 bases between the two ends. Germline CDR1 is LNHDA and CDR2 is SQIVND (reference sequence). CDR3 length equals 14 residues. CDR3 sequence reads: CASSMQGRTDTQYF. CDR3 coding DNA: TGTGCCAGTAGTATGCAGGGCCGCACAGATACGCAGTATTTT.

The chain joins TRBV24-1 to TRBJ2-2; 8 positions agree with TRBD1. The trim removed 1 base at V and 0 bases at J, leaving 3 bases unmatched. The length of the CDR3 is 17 residues. The V gene's germline CDR1 is KGHDR and CDR2 SFDVKD. The CDR3 reads CATSDFGQGTNTGELFF. CDR3 DNA sequence: TGTGCCACCAGTGATTTCGGACAGGGCACGAACACCGGGGAGCTGTTTTTT.

The V gene is TRBV15, the J gene TRBJ2-3, with D possibly matching TRBD2 (6 bases). The germline CDR1 and CDR2 sequences are LNHNV and YYDKDF (reference sequence). CDR3 length: 15 residues. V lost 8 bases, J lost 4 bases, and 19 bases lay in between. The CDR3 nucleotides read TGTGCCACCGGCCTAGGAGGGGCGCGGGCAGATACGCAGTATTTT. Residues: CATGLGGARADTQYF.

This chain links TRBV25-1 with TRBJ1-3, with TRBD1 matching over 8 bases. The CDR3 has 15 residues. Germline V CDR1 and CDR2: MGHDK, SYGVNS. With 2 bases clipped from V and 0 bases from J, the junction kept 0 bases outside the gene matches. The CDR3 DNA sequence: TGTGCCAGCAGTGAAGACAGGGGCTCTGGAAACACCATATATTTT. Protein sequence: CASSEDRGSGNTIYF. Looking up the rest from reference TRBV25-1 and TRBJ1-3 gives the full variable domain: EADIYQTPRYLVIGTGKKITLECSQTMGHDKMYWYQQDPGMELHLIHYSYGVNSTEKGDLSSESTVSRIRTEHFPLTLESARPSHTSQYLCASSEDRGSGNTIYFGEGSWLTVV.

The V gene is TRBV7-8, the J gene TRBJ2-7; D gene uncertain. Germline CDR1 reads SGHVS; CDR2 reads FQNEAQ. This CDR3 region has 13 residues. Trimming removed 1 base from V and 4 bases from J, with 8 bases in between. The CDR3 sequence is CASSLGGTYEQYF. CDR3 nucleotide sequence: TGTGCCAGCAGCTTAGGGGGAACTTACGAGCAGTACTTC.

The chain carries TRBV21-1 and TRBJ2-5. TRBV21-1 is a documented pseudogene. CDR3 size: 17 residues. In DNA, the CDR3 is TGTGCCAGCAGCAAAGGAAAGGATTCCGGATGTCCAGAGACCCAGTACTTC. Amino acid sequence: CASSKGKDSGCPETQYF.

With respect to this clone: Other DNA sequences in this specimen translate into the identical CDR3. This chain links TRBV28 with TRBJ2-2, with 7 bases identical to TRBD2. Trimming removed 4 bases from V and 7 bases from J; junction bases left unmatched: 9. This CDR3 region has 15 residues. Germline-derived CDR1 and CDR2 are MDHEN and SYDVKM. The CDR3 here is CASSSFAWGGGELFF. In DNA form, the CDR3 reads TGTGCCAGCAGTTCATTCGCGTGGGGGGGCGGGGAGCTGTTTTTT.